The 25 T cell receptor beta chains given below trace back to one sample, sequenced in a study of cytomegalovirus exposure and HLA in healthy donors. PCR employed 60 Vbeta and 13 Jbeta primers. Produced via immunoSEQ multiplex PCR; TCRdb's table is partial and in-frame only. The sample lists 150,000 to 200,000 clones, 75% to 85% occurring once. The sequencing input was PBMCs. The receptors were sampled from a man aged 18 to 29 in good health and CMV-seronegative.

The chain uses TRBV11-3 and TRBJ2-1; 8 bases match TRBD1. The V segment lost 6 bases and the J segment 1 base; nucleotides outside the gene matches: 5. Germline CDR1 and CDR2: SGHNT and YENEEA. This CDR3 spans 15 amino acids. Here the CDR3 reads CASSSGQGSYNEQFF. The CDR3 DNA is TGTGCCAGCAGTTCCGGACAGGGATCCTACAATGAGCAGTTCTTC.

This clone was seen only once. The chain combines TRBV7-3 with TRBJ1-1; D is undetermined. Germline CDR1 is SGHTA and CDR2 is FQGTGA. CDR3 size: 13 residues. V dropped 2 bases and J dropped 1 base, with 5 bases sitting between them. The CDR3 DNA is TGTGCCAGCAGCTTATATTCGAACACTGAAGCTTTCTTT. Residues: CASSLYSNTEAFF.

The chain employs TRBV7-3 and TRBJ2-1; D ambiguous. This CDR3 spans 15 amino acids. The V end was cut by 5 bases, the J end by 0 bases, with 11 bases between. CDR1 is SGHTA and CDR2 is FQGTGA in the germline V gene. CDR3 coding DNA: TGTGCCAGCAGCCAAACCCCTAGCTCCTACAATGAGCAGTTCTTC. It yields the protein CASSQTPSSYNEQFF.

This chain uses TRBV21-1 with TRBJ2-1; the table assigns TRBD2, which was not confirmed against the DNA. TRBV21-1 counts as a pseudogene. This CDR3 has 13 residues. The CDR3 is CASSKGGVNEQFF. As DNA, the CDR3 is TGTGCCAGCAGCAAGGGGGGAGTAAATGAGCAGTTCTTC.

V usage is TRBV29-1 and J usage is TRBJ2-7; TRBD1 aligns across 7 bases. The junction had 13 bases not matched to a gene; V was cut back by 5 bases and J by 0 bases. CDR1 is SQVTM and CDR2 is ANQGSEA in the germline V gene. CDR3 length equals 16 residues. DNA for the CDR3: TGCAGCGTTCAAAGCAACAGGGGCTTTAGCTCCTACGAGCAGTACTTC. Amino acids: CSVQSNRGFSSYEQYF.

The chain joins TRBV12-5 to TRBJ2-1; maybe TRBD2 (7 bases). V lost 6 bases to trimming and J lost 12 bases, with 18 bases between them. Germline V gives CDR1 LGHNT, CDR2 FRNRAP. The CDR3 has 13 residues. The CDR3 sequence: CASGMSGGGGQFF. DNA for the CDR3: TGTGCTAGTGGGATGTCCGGCGGGGGCGGGCAGTTCTTC. The variable domain in full, completed from reference TRBV12-5 and TRBJ2-1, reads DARVTQTPRHKVTEMGQEVTMRCQPILGHNTVFWYRQTMMQGLELLAYFRNRAPLDDSGMPKDRFSAEMPDATLATLKIQPSEPRDSAVYFCASGMSGGGGQFFGPGTRLTVL.

The chain uses TRBV5-1 and TRBJ2-7; 7 bases map to TRBD1. From germline, CDR1 is SGHRS and CDR2 YFSETQ. V dropped 0 bases and J dropped 7; count of bases not matched to a gene: 10. This CDR3 comprises 15 residues. CDR3 loop: CASSLGPGGVREQYF. The CDR3 DNA is TGCGCCAGCAGCTTGGGGCCAGGGGGTGTGCGGGAGCAGTACTTC.

The V gene is TRBV5-4, the J gene TRBJ1-2; 8 nucleotides line up with TRBD1. V dropped 4 bases and J dropped 8; count of bases not matched to a gene: 7. This CDR3 has 13 amino acids. CDR1 and CDR2 from the germline V gene are SGHNT and YYREEE (reference sequence). Here the CDR3 reads CASSPRQGRGYTF. The CDR3 DNA sequence: TGTGCCAGCAGCCCTAGACAGGGGAGAGGCTACACCTTC.

The chain joins TRBV5-1 to TRBJ2-3; weak D call: TRBD2 (5 bases). This CDR3 is built from 13 residues. CDR1 SGHRS and CDR2 YFSETQ come from the germline V gene. Deletions cut 1 base from V and 12 bases from J, with 15 bases between. For the CDR3, the DNA is TGCGCCAGCAGCTTGCGAGGTCAGGAGGAACAGTATTTT. Amino acids: CASSLRGQEEQYF.

The chain employs TRBV6-6 and TRBJ2-2; D ambiguous. Germline V gene data show CDR1 as MNHNY and CDR2 as SVGAGI (reference sequence). Trimming left V 4 bases short and J 1 base short, with 4 bases between. The CDR3 loop spans 13 amino acids. CDR3 nucleotide sequence: TGTGCCAGCAGTTCAGGGAACACCGGGGAGCTGTTTTTT. Its protein is CASSSGNTGELFF.

Comment on this clone: Compared with germline, one end of the junction differs, possibly owing to a read error. The chain uses TRBV7-9 and TRBJ2-3; 13 bases fit TRBD2. The CDR3 is made up of 13 amino acids. CDR1 is SEHNR, CDR2 FQNEAQ, per germline (reference sequence). In DNA form, the CDR3 reads TGTGCCAGCAGCTTAGCCGGGACTAGCGGGGCGCGGTTT. Its protein is CASSLAGTSGARF.

The chain joins TRBV29-1 to TRBJ2-1; a weak D match, TRBD1 (5 bases). CDR1 SQVTM and CDR2 ANQGSEA come from the germline V gene. This CDR3 spans 13 amino acids. The CDR3 region is CSVKGRFYNEQFF. The CDR3 coding sequence is TGCTCCGTGAAGGGGCGATTCTACAATGAGCAGTTCTTC.

The genes are TRBV6-6 and TRBJ2-3; D is perhaps TRBD2 (6 bases). Looked up from germline, CDR1 is MNHNY and CDR2 is SVGAGI (reference sequence). V was pared by 6 bases and J by 4 bases, with 20 bases between. This CDR3 is built from 16 residues. The CDR3 DNA follows: TGTGCCAGCAGCCGAGCCCTCGGGGGTGGTGCAGATACGCAGTATTTT. This encodes CASSRALGGGADTQYF.

The chain couples TRBV28 to TRBJ2-7, with a possible D match to TRBD2 (5 bases). With 7 bases removed from V and 3 bases from J, the gap between germline ends came to 19 bases. CDR3 size: 15 residues. Germline CDR1 reads MDHEN; CDR2 reads SYDVKM. The CDR3 protein is CASTPQEAGVYEQYF. In nucleotides, the CDR3 is TGTGCCAGCACCCCCCAGGAGGCCGGGGTCTACGAGCAGTACTTC.

In its sample, this clone was seen a few times. J is TRBJ2-3 and V is TRBV5-4; 10 bases align to TRBD2. The CDR3 contains 15 residues. Trimming at V came to 2 bases and at J to 4 bases, leaving 4 bases not matched to a gene. CDR1 SGHNT and CDR2 YYREEE come from the germline V gene (reference sequence). CDR3 sequence: CASSFSGRIADTQYF. For the CDR3, the DNA is TGTGCCAGCAGCTTTAGCGGGAGGATCGCAGATACGCAGTATTTT.

The chain has TRBV7-2 and TRBJ2-3; 12 nucleotides match TRBD2. V was clipped by 9 bases and J by 6 bases; unmatched bases: 10. Germline CDR1 and CDR2: SGHTA and FQGNSA. The CDR3 sequence is 15 residues long. The CDR3 here is CASSWASGGADTQYF. CDR3 DNA sequence: TGTGCCAGTTCTTGGGCTAGCGGGGGGGCCGATACGCAGTATTTT.

The rearrangement joins TRBV19 to TRBJ2-1, with a tentative D call TRBD1 (5 bases). The ends were cut back, 3 bases at V and 8 bases at J, with 23 bases in the middle. This CDR3 has 17 residues. The germline V gene encodes CDR1 LNHDA and CDR2 SQIVND (reference sequence). CDR3 sequence reads: CASSMGIFGQGPHEQFF. The CDR3 nucleotides are TGTGCCAGTAGTATGGGGATTTTTGGCCAGGGCCCCCATGAGCAGTTCTTC.

The table lists this clone with a few counts. The CDR3 here is CARSPSEPTGVKNIQYF. CDR3 bases: TGTGCCAGAAGCCCCTCGGAACCTACAGGGGTCAAAAACATTCAGTACTTC. The rearrangement uses TRBV7-5 and TRBJ2-4; TRBD1 reflects the table's D call only, with no check against the DNA. TRBV7-5 represents a pseudogene. The CDR3 sequence is 17 residues long.

The chain carries TRBV19 and TRBJ1-4; a weak D match, TRBD1 (6 bases). Deletions cut 3 bases from V and 8 bases from J, with 16 bases between. The germline CDR1 and CDR2 sequences are LNHDA and SQIVND (reference sequence). The CDR3 has 15 residues. Here the CDR3 reads CASSIQGSREEKLFF. In nucleotides, the CDR3 is TGTGCCAGTAGTATTCAGGGGTCGAGGGAAGAAAAACTGTTTTTT.

For this clone: One end of the junction fails to match germline, which may point to a read error. Other DNA sequences in the sample encode the same CDR3. This chain connects TRBV11-2 to TRBJ1-5; D call uncertain. Germline CDR1 and CDR2: SGHAT and FQNNGV. There are 13 residues in the CDR3. CDR3 DNA: TGCGCCAGCAGCTTCACGAGTAGTCAGCCCCAGCATTTT. Encoded protein: CASSFTSSQPQHF.

The chain joins TRBV7-6 to TRBJ2-3, with TRBD2 as a possible D gene (6 bases). There are 13 residues in the CDR3. Trimming left V 4 bases short and J 9 bases short, with 14 bases between. The germline gives CDR1 SGHVS, CDR2 FNYEAQ. The DNA of the CDR3 is TGTGCCAGCAGCTCCCGGGACTGGGAGACGCAGTATTTT. The encoded protein is CASSSRDWETQYF.

The chain couples TRBV28 to TRBJ2-2, with 10 bases fitting TRBD1. The V gene end was trimmed by 6 bases and the J gene end by 5 bases; junction bases not matched to a gene: 6. Per germline, CDR1 MDHEN and CDR2 SYDVKM. The CDR3 is 15 amino acids. The DNA of the CDR3 is TGTGCCAGCAGCGGGACAGGGGAAATAACCGGGGAGCTGTTTTTT. It translates to CASSGTGEITGELFF.

The chain employs TRBV6-1 and TRBJ2-7, with 8 bases that match TRBD1. The CDR3 loop spans 19 amino acids. Trimming at V came to 3 bases and at J to 5 bases, leaving 21 bases not matched to a gene. Germline CDR1 reads MNHNS; CDR2 reads SASEGT. CDR3 in DNA: TGTGCCAGCAGTGACCCCGGGACAGGTCCCTCATCACCCATCCACGAGCAGTACTTC. Amino acids: CASSDPGTGPSSPIHEQYF.

The table lists this clone with a count of one. The chain joins TRBV6-1 to TRBJ2-3, with TRBD1 identical over 9 bases. CDR1 is MNHNS and CDR2 is SASEGT in the germline V gene. V gave up 7 bases and J gave up 5 bases; unmatched junction bases: 7. This CDR3 spans 14 amino acids. The CDR3 DNA reads as TGTGCCAGCACCCGGGACAGGGTGGAAGATACGCAGTATTTT. As protein: CASTRDRVEDTQYF.

V gene TRBV6-5 combines with J gene TRBJ2-4; 8 nucleotides agree with TRBD1. Germline-derived CDR1 and CDR2 are MNHEY and SVGAGI. This CDR3 has 15 residues. Trimming cost V 6 bases and J 0 bases; bases outside gene matches: 4. The CDR3 nucleotides are TGTGCCAGCAGAAACACAGGGGGAGCCAAAAACATTCAGTACTTC. It encodes CASRNTGGAKNIQYF.